These T cell receptor beta chains were read from a single sample in a study of T cells in Graves' hyperthyroidism and ophthalmopathy. TCRdb analysed the multiplex PCR reads with MiXCR anew, one entry per CDR3 protein. The sample lists hundreds of thousands of distinct CDR3 sequences; 13% to 15% were seen once. Material for sequencing was blood. The receptors stem from a young woman with Graves' hyperthyroidism. The CDR3 runs from the conserved cysteine through the conserved F or W. A D gene is named only where the DNA matches it firmly. Expanded clones are given a class, and other clones once, few, many or no size at all.

D gene	V gene	J gene	clone size	CDR3 protein	CDR3 DNA
.	TRBV4-3	TRBJ2-1	few	CASSQAEEVAYNEQFF	TGCGCCAGCAGCCAAGCGGAGGAGGTTGCCTACAATGAGCAGTTCTTC
.	TRBV29-1	TRBJ1-3	.	CGVMNWEPIGGNTIYF	TGCGGCGTTATGAATTGGGAGCCGATAGGGGGAAACACCATATATTTT
TRBD2	TRBV12-3/TRBV12-4	TRBJ2-1	many	CASSFTSGRNEQFF	TGTGCCAGCAGTTTCACTAGCGGGAGGAATGAGCAGTTCTTC
.	TRBV4-1	TRBJ1-5	few	CASSQLGIEQQPQHF	TGCGCCAGCAGCCAATTGGGAATAGAACAGCAGCCCCAGCATTTT
TRBD2	TRBV11-3	TRBJ2-1	many	CASSLGGTSGGQFF	TGTGCCAGCAGCTTAGGGGGGACTAGCGGGGGGCAGTTCTTC
.	TRBV27	TRBJ2-7	many	CASSQQGARGSYEQYF	TGTGCCAGCAGTCAACAGGGCGCTCGGGGGTCCTACGAGCAGTACTTC
TRBD2	TRBV7-3	TRBJ2-7	few	CASSSSYGTNNEQYF	TGTGCCAGCAGCTCATCTTACGGGACTAACAATGAGCAGTACTTC
.	TRBV7-9	TRBJ2-2	.	CATIKRGINTGELFF	TGTGCCACCATCAAGAGGGGGATTAACACCGGGGAGCTGTTTTTT
.	TRBV6-1	TRBJ1-1	many	CASRERQNTEAFF	TGTGCCAGCAGAGAAAGGCAGAACACTGAAGCTTTCTTT
.	TRBV5-1	TRBJ2-5	few	CASSYRDTRTGGETQYF	TGCGCCAGCAGCTACCGGGACACAAGGACCGGGGGGGAGACCCAGTACTTC
TRBD2	TRBV12-3/TRBV12-4	TRBJ2-5	.	CASSFGGSAGTQYF	TGTGCCAGCAGTTTCGGCGGGAGTGCGGGAACCCAGTACTTC
TRBD1	TRBV12-3/TRBV12-4	TRBJ1-5	many	CASSAGTGNQPQHF	TGTGCCAGCAGCGCCGGGACAGGGAATCAGCCCCAGCATTTT
.	TRBV20-1	TRBJ2-1	.	CSARGGIIDNEQFF	TGCAGTGCTAGAGGAGGGATTATAGACAATGAGCAGTTCTTC
.	TRBV5-8	TRBJ1-6	.	CASSSDSIRNSPLHF	TGTGCCAGCAGCAGTGATAGTATTAGGAATTCACCCCTCCACTTT
.	TRBV13	TRBJ2-1	few	CASSVDLPSYNEQFF	TGTGCCAGCAGCGTCGATCTCCCCTCTTACAATGAGCAGTTCTTC
TRBD1	TRBV2	TRBJ1-2	many	CASSETGTDYGYTF	TGTGCCAGCAGTGAGACCGGGACAGACTATGGCTACACCTTC
.	TRBV14	TRBJ2-1	.	CASSQEVGVNNEQFF	TGTGCCAGCAGCCAAGAAGTGGGGGTAAACAATGAGCAGTTCTTC
.	TRBV18	TRBJ1-5	many	CASSSDGGPQHF	TGTGCCAGCTCATCGGACGGGGGGCCCCAGCATTTT
TRBD1	TRBV7-9	TRBJ2-2	.	CASSSRGGQGAPGELFF	TGTGCCAGCAGCTCCCGAGGGGGACAGGGGGCGCCCGGGGAGCTGTTTTTT
.	TRBV4-2	TRBJ1-2	many	CASSQDQGLPSPGTNGYTF	TGTGCCAGCAGCCAAGACCAAGGGTTACCGTCTCCGGGGACCAATGGCTACACCTTC
.	TRBV7-2	TRBJ2-5	many	CASSTPVRAETQYF	TGTGCCAGCAGCACACCAGTGAGAGCAGAGACCCAGTACTTC
.	TRBV7-9	TRBJ2-1	.	CASSLVLAVYNEQFF	TGTGCCAGCAGCTTAGTGTTGGCAGTTTACAATGAGCAGTTCTTC
.	TRBV2	TRBJ1-2	many	CASSDFPLDGYTF	TGTGCCAGCAGTGATTTCCCTCTTGATGGCTACACCTTC
TRBD1	TRBV4-1	TRBJ1-3	many	CASSLTARDRAGNTIYF	TGCGCCAGCAGCCTCACCGCAAGGGACAGGGCTGGAAACACCATATATTTT
.	TRBV27	TRBJ2-3	.	CASSPVLVDTQYF	TGTGCCAGCAGCCCCGTTCTGGTAGATACGCAGTATTTT
.	TRBV20-1	TRBJ2-2	few	CSARNRGNTGELFF	TGCAGTGCTAGGAATAGGGGCAACACCGGGGAGCTGTTTTTT
TRBD1	TRBV5-1	TRBJ1-1	many	CASSYRDRDTEAFF	TGCGCCAGCAGCTACCGGGACAGGGACACTGAAGCTTTCTTT
.	TRBV20-1	TRBJ1-5	few	CSARSDRPQPQHF	TGCAGTGCTAGATCCGACAGGCCTCAGCCCCAGCATTTT
TRBD2	TRBV30	TRBJ2-1	many	CAWSVRLAGGLYNEQFF	TGTGCCTGGAGTGTAAGACTAGCGGGAGGATTATACAATGAGCAGTTCTTC
.	TRBV25-1	TRBJ2-1	.	CASRGTTGADEQFF	TGTGCCAGCAGGGGGACCACCGGGGCGGATGAGCAGTTCTTC
.	TRBV24-1	TRBJ2-2	few	CATSDFVGFNTGELFF	TGTGCCACCAGTGATTTCGTGGGGTTTAACACCGGGGAGCTGTTTTTT
TRBD1	TRBV29-1	TRBJ1-1	many	CSVATGDTEAFF	TGCAGCGTGGCTACAGGGGACACTGAAGCTTTCTTT
TRBD1	TRBV30	TRBJ1-2	many	CAWSVRRQGERSYTF	TGTGCCTGGAGTGTACGGCGGCAGGGGGAGAGAAGCTACACCTTC
TRBD1	TRBV29-1	TRBJ2-7	many	CSAGQGYEQYF	TGCAGCGCCGGACAGGGCTACGAGCAGTACTTC
TRBD2	TRBV6-2/TRBV6-3	TRBJ2-7	.	CASSYIAGVGEQYF	TGTGCCAGCAGTTACATAGCGGGAGTGGGCGAGCAGTACTTC
.	TRBV4-3	TRBJ2-5	.	CASSQDRRGQETQYF	TGCGCCAGCAGCCAAGATAGGCGGGGTCAAGAGACCCAGTACTTC
.	TRBV2	TRBJ2-3	many	CASSEAALGGADTQYF	TGTGCCAGCAGTGAAGCGGCCCTAGGAGGTGCAGATACGCAGTATTTT
TRBD2	TRBV5-1	TRBJ2-1	.	CASSLGRMVWPAGVYEQFF	TGCGCCAGCAGCTTGGGACGGATGGTATGGCCAGCGGGAGTGTATGAGCAGTTCTTC
TRBD2	TRBV12-3/TRBV12-4	TRBJ2-5	many	CASKASGRDGETQYF	TGTGCCAGCAAGGCTAGCGGGAGGGACGGAGAGACCCAGTACTTC
.	TRBV28	TRBJ1-2	many	CASSLADTLEGYTF	TGTGCCAGCAGTTTGGCGGACACCCTGGAGGGCTACACCTTC
.	TRBV14	TRBJ2-1	many	CASSQELVGQWIGEQFF	TGTGCCAGCAGCCAAGAGTTGGTGGGACAATGGATAGGTGAGCAGTTCTTC
.	TRBV2	TRBJ2-2	.	CASSEVGSHTGELFF	TGTGCCAGCAGTGAAGTTGGCAGCCACACCGGGGAGCTGTTTTTT
TRBD2	TRBV7-9	TRBJ2-1	many	CASSQTSGRPGDNEQFF	TGTGCCAGCAGCCAGACTAGCGGGAGACCAGGTGACAATGAGCAGTTCTTC
.	TRBV6-1	TRBJ2-4	.	CASSPDFNIQYF	TGTGCCAGCAGCCCAGACTTTAACATTCAGTACTTC
TRBD2	TRBV13	TRBJ2-1	.	CASSPGLAENNEQFF	TGTGCCAGCAGCCCGGGACTAGCGGAAAACAATGAGCAGTTCTTC
.	TRBV15	TRBJ1-1	few	CATSIPTGYTEAFF	TGTGCCACCAGCATACCAACAGGCTACACTGAAGCTTTCTTT
.	TRBV7-3	TRBJ2-1	many	CASSIGTLNEQFF	TGTGCCAGCAGCATTGGGACTCTCAATGAGCAGTTCTTC
.	TRBV5-1	TRBJ2-7	.	CASSSRPDEQYF	TGCGCCAGCAGTTCAAGGCCCGACGAGCAGTACTTC
TRBD1	TRBV10-3	TRBJ1-5	.	CAISEGTVFSNQPQHF	TGTGCCATCAGTGAAGGGACAGTCTTTAGCAATCAGCCCCAGCATTTT
.	TRBV20-1	TRBJ1-2	many	CSARGGWTYGYTF	TGCAGTGCTAGGGGGGGGTGGACTTATGGCTACACCTTC
.	TRBV6-1	TRBJ2-7	.	CASRGRSGEQYF	TGTGCCAGCAGGGGACGCTCCGGCGAGCAGTACTTC
.	TRBV7-8	TRBJ1-1	few	CASSLRTDEAFF	TGTGCCAGCAGCCTCAGGACAGACGAAGCTTTCTTT
TRBD1	TRBV6-2/TRBV6-3	TRBJ2-1	few	CASSKDRGLYNEQFF	TGTGCCAGCAGTAAGGACAGGGGATTGTACAATGAGCAGTTCTTC
.	TRBV30	TRBJ2-1	.	CAWRARQLMGSSSYNEQFF	TGTGCCTGGAGGGCTAGACAACTCATGGGGTCCAGCTCCTACAATGAGCAGTTCTTC
.	TRBV20-1	TRBJ2-6	.	CSARVPDSPLPSSGANVLTF	TGCAGTGCTAGAGTCCCGGACAGTCCGTTGCCTAGCTCTGGGGCCAACGTCCTGACTTTC
.	TRBV6-2/TRBV6-3	TRBJ1-5	many	CASTPLAGDWNQPQHF	TGTGCCAGCACCCCACTGGCAGGGGACTGGAATCAGCCCCAGCATTTT
TRBD2	TRBV3-1	TRBJ2-2	many	CASRRAGGNTGELFF	TGTGCCAGCAGGAGAGCGGGAGGGAACACCGGGGAGCTGTTTTTT
TRBD2	TRBV11-3	TRBJ2-1	many	CASSLGGRNSYNEQFF	TGTGCCAGCAGCTTGGGCGGGAGAAACTCCTACAATGAGCAGTTCTTC